This T cell receptor beta chain emerged from a study of PD-1 blockade in classical Hodgkin lymphoma. Study results and caveats: Diversity similar to that of newly diagnosed patients was seen at baseline in complete responders. Diminished baseline TCR diversity has been reported in newly diagnosed patients relative to healthy donors. Exclusion applied to patients who initiated nivolumab less than 1 year following ASCT.

This CDR3 is 19 amino acids long. V lost 4 bases, J lost 2 bases, and 19 bases stayed unmatched. The V gene's germline CDR1 is GTSNPN and CDR2 SVGIG (reference sequence). Worth noting for this clone: Its target is not known.

Time point noted: cycle 4 day 1 (C4D1), after 5 to 7 weeks of nivolumab. With no exception, relapse followed autologous stem cell transplantation in all patients, and brentuximab vedotin exposure varied. Investigators isolated CD4+ T cells from thawed PBMCs through magnetic negative selection. Repertoires were generated with immunoSEQ multiplex PCR, while TCRdb's copy carries only in-frame clones and drops some. This sample has 25,000 to 35,000 clones, with roughly four fifths found just once. The receptor comes from a human donor with classical Hodgkin lymphoma. The sequences come from CD4+ T cells from blood, collected before the fourth cycle of nivolumab. The rearrangement joins TRBV30 to TRBJ2-7; 11 bases match TRBD1. The CDR3 here is CAWNGYRTGGLVGTYEQYF. CDR3 DNA: TGTGCCTGGAATGGGTATAGGACAGGGGGCTTAGTGGGCACCTACGAGCAGTACTTC.